Below are 15 T cell receptor beta chains sequenced from a single sample in a study of blood T cell repertoires in COVID-19. Clones were sequenced by immunoSEQ multiplex PCR, and TCRdb holds only the in-frame ones, with some missing. Among 190,000 or so clones, 80% to 85% were seen once, and the ten largest hold 12%. Material: peripheral blood. The receptors come from a woman of 80 years or more with COVID-19, enrolled during active disease.

The chain couples TRBV5-1 to TRBJ2-3; maybe TRBD2 (5 bases). Per germline, CDR1 SGHRS and CDR2 YFSETQ. V gave up 1 base and J gave up 2 bases, with 11 bases separating them. This CDR3 contains 15 residues. The CDR3 nucleotides are TGCGCCAGCAGCTTGTTTCCGGGGTACACAGATACGCAGTATTTT. Protein product: CASSLFPGYTDTQYF.

This chain links TRBV10-3 with TRBJ1-3; D unclear. V was shortened by 5 bases and J by 3 bases, with 11 bases between the two germline ends. CDR1 and CDR2 (germline): ENHRY, SYGVKD. CDR3 length: 14 amino acids. The CDR3 sequence: CAISTGGGGNTIYF. The CDR3 coding sequence is TGTGCCATCAGTACGGGCGGAGGTGGAAACACCATATATTTT.

This clone showed up just a few times. The CDR3 sequence is CASSWTPPVYEQYF. The CDR3 DNA follows: TGTGCCAGCAGCTGGACACCCCCGGTCTACGAGCAGTACTTC. This chain links TRBV5-5 with TRBJ2-7; D may be TRBD1 (5 bases). Germline V gene data show CDR1 as SGHKS and CDR2 as YYEKEE (reference sequence). The CDR3 length is 14 residues. V was shortened by 3 bases and J by 3 bases, with 13 bases between the two germline ends.

The J gene is TRBJ2-7, the V gene TRBV3-1 (or the pseudogene TRBV3-2), with TRBD1 matching over 9 bases. The CDR3 has 16 residues. Unmatched junction bases numbered 9, after V lost 1 base and J lost 5 bases. Germline V gene lookup returns CDR1 LGHDT and CDR2 YNNKEL (reference sequence). CDR3 DNA: TGTGCCAGCAGCCAAGGGAACAGGGGGCCCAGGAACGAGCAGTACTTC. The encoded protein is CASSQGNRGPRNEQYF.

In the case of this clone: Other DNA sequences from this sample encode an identical CDR3 as well. V is TRBV20-1 and J is TRBJ2-5; perhaps TRBD1 as D (5 bases). There are 12 residues in the CDR3. Trimming shortened V by 3 bases and J by 4 bases, and 9 bases separated the two germline ends. The germline V gene encodes CDR1 DFQATT and CDR2 SNEGSKA (reference sequence). The CDR3 region has the DNA TGCAGTGCTAGTAGGCAGGGAGAGACCCAGTACTTC. Translation gives CSASRQGETQYF.

The V and J genes are TRBV6-5 and TRBJ2-2, with D possibly TRBD2 on 5 matching bases. Germline V gene data show CDR1 as MNHEY and CDR2 as SVGAGI. This CDR3 has 15 amino acids. The V end was cut by 11 bases, the J end by 0 bases, with 16 bases between. The CDR3 nucleotides are TGTGCCGTAGGGAGTCTCCTCGCGAACACCGGGGAGCTGTTTTTT. Protein sequence: CAVGSLLANTGELFF.

This rearrangement joins TRBV19 to TRBJ1-1; D gene ambiguous. Germline V gives CDR1 LNHDA, CDR2 SQIVND (reference sequence). Trimming pared 4 bases from V and 0 bases from J, leaving 6 bases between. This CDR3 is 13 amino acids long. CDR3 nucleotides: TGTGCCAGTAGTACAACGGTGAACACTGAAGCTTTCTTT. Its protein is CASSTTVNTEAFF.

This rearrangement joins TRBV15 to TRBJ2-7, with TRBD1 identical over 7 bases. CDR3 size: 16 residues. Looked up from germline, CDR1 is LNHNV and CDR2 is YYDKDF (reference sequence). V shed 1 base and J 2 bases; nucleotides not matched to a gene: 8. CDR3 loop: CATSRGDRDSTYEQYF. DNA of the CDR3: TGTGCCACCAGCAGAGGAGACCGGGACAGTACCTACGAGCAGTACTTC. The full variable domain, with the rest looked up from reference TRBV15 and TRBJ2-7, is DAMVIQNPRYQVTQFGKPVTLSCSQTLNHNVMYWYQQKSSQAPKLLFHYYDKDFNNEADTPDNFQSRRPNTSFCFLDIRSPGLGDTAMYLCATSRGDRDSTYEQYFGPGTRLTVT.

The chain uses TRBV9 and TRBJ1-2, with 8 bases fitting TRBD1. The V gene's germline CDR1 is SGDLS and CDR2 YYNGEE. The CDR3 consists of 15 residues. With V trimmed by 2 bases and J by 3 bases, 6 bases remained unmatched. The CDR3: CASSVTAGQDYGYTF. The CDR3 DNA sequence: TGTGCCAGCAGCGTGACCGCGGGACAGGACTATGGCTACACCTTC.

The rearrangement joins TRBV14 to TRBJ2-3; weak D call: TRBD2 (8 bases). Trimming pared 3 bases from V and 10 bases from J, leaving 14 bases between. CDR1 and CDR2 from the germline V gene are SGHDN and FVKESK. The CDR3 contains 13 residues. CDR3 DNA: TGTGCCAGCAGCCAGGTTAGCGGGACAGCGCAGTATTTT. It is translated as CASSQVSGTAQYF.

The chain links TRBV29-1 to TRBJ2-7; D is uncertain. CDR3 length: 12 amino acids. Per germline, CDR1 SQVTM and CDR2 ANQGSEA. V lost 4 bases to trimming and J lost 0 bases, with 7 bases between them. CDR3 nucleotide sequence: TGCAGCGTTGGTACTGACTCCTACGAGCAGTACTTC. Residues: CSVGTDSYEQYF.

The rearrangement uses TRBV9 and TRBJ1-3, with 8 nucleotides matching TRBD1. The CDR3 is 15 amino acids. V shed 4 bases and J 6 bases; nucleotides not matched to a gene: 9. CDR1 is SGDLS and CDR2 is YYNGEE in the germline V gene. The CDR3 region has the DNA TGTGCCAGCAGCACAACCGGGACAGGCAAAAACACCATATATTTT. Its protein product is CASSTTGTGKNTIYF. The full variable domain, its missing parts supplied by reference TRBV9 and TRBJ1-3, is DSGVTQTPKHLITATGQRVTLRCSPRSGDLSVYWYQQSLDQGLQFLIQYYNGEERAKGNILERFSAQQFPDLHSELNLSSLELGDSALYFCASSTTGTGKNTIYFGEGSWLTVV.

The chain links TRBV7-6 to TRBJ1-6; 10 bases are a match to TRBD1. There are 16 residues in the CDR3. Germline V lookup: CDR1 SGHVS, CDR2 FNYEAQ. The junction had 4 bases not matched to a gene; V was cut back by 1 base and J by 7 bases. Here the CDR3 DNA reads TGTGCCAGCAGCTTAGGGGACAGGGGAAGGAATTCACCCCTCCACTTT. It translates to CASSLGDRGRNSPLHF.

This rearrangement joins TRBV2 to TRBJ1-3; weak D call: TRBD1 (5 bases). This CDR3 region has 15 residues. CDR1 and CDR2 (germline): SNHLY, FYNNEI. V lost 4 bases and J 1 base, leaving 11 bases between the germline ends. CDR3 DNA: TGTGCCAGCAGTGCCACAGGCTCTTCTGGAAACACCATATATTTT. It translates to CASSATGSSGNTIYF.

The V gene is TRBV6-1, the J gene TRBJ2-7; TRBD1 is a possible D gene (6 bases). V was pared by 1 base and J by 6 bases, with 10 bases between. Germline V gene sequence: CDR1 MNHNS, CDR2 SASEGT. This CDR3 comprises 13 residues. The CDR3 nucleotides read TGTGCCAGCAGTGAAGTTGGGACATCCGAGCAGTACTTC. Translating gives CASSEVGTSEQYF.